The entry that follows covers one T cell receptor (beta chain) sequence. As yet, its antigen is unknown. This CDR3 comprises 15 residues. The V segment lost 6 bases and the J segment 9 bases; nucleotides outside the gene matches: 12. The sample comes from a study of T-cell reconstitution after alpha-beta-depleted transplantation in children. Construction of the TCRbeta library involved unique molecular identifiers. TCRdb reanalysed the PCR reads using MiXCR and keeps one entry per CDR3 protein. The sample lists some 450,000 distinct CDR3 sequences; roughly two fifths were seen once. General study points: Reportedly, only several hundred clones from non-depleted graft cells drove alpha-beta T-cell counts at about two months. Some patients' high day-60 TCRbeta diversity was attributed to recipient cells surviving conditioning. Among T cells one year after transplant, newly produced cells accounted for most counts and diversity.

This rearrangement joins TRBV12-3 or TRBV12-4 to TRBJ2-1; the match to TRBD1 covers 9 bases. This TCR came from a girl aged 2-10 years with aplastic anemia, due to receive a stem cell transplant. The sample in question was PBMCs, obtained before TCRalphabeta/CD19-depleted stem cell transplant. CDR3 nucleotide sequence: TGTGCCAGCAGCCGACCGGGACAGGGAGAGACTGAGCAGTTCTTC. This sequence encodes CASSRPGQGETEQFF.